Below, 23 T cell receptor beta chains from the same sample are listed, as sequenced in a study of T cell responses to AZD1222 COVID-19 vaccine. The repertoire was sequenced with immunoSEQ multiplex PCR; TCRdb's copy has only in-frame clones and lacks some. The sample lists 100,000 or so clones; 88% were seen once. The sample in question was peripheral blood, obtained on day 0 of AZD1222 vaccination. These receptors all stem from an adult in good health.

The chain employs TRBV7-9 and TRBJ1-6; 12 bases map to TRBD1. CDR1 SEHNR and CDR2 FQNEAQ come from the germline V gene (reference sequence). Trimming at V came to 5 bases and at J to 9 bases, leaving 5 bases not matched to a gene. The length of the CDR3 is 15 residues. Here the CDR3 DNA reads TGTGCCAGCAGCGCCCGGGACAGGGGGCGTTCACCCCTCCACTTT. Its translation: CASSARDRGRSPLHF.

The chain's CDR3 is CASSQAPDTQYF. The CDR3, as DNA: TGTGCCAGCAGCCAAGCGCCAGATACGCAGTATTTT. This chain uses TRBV5-4 with TRBJ2-3; D remains unclear. The CDR3 is 12 amino acids. The V end was cut by 4 bases, the J end by 4 bases, with 7 bases between. CDR1 SGHNT and CDR2 YYREEE come from the germline V gene (reference sequence).

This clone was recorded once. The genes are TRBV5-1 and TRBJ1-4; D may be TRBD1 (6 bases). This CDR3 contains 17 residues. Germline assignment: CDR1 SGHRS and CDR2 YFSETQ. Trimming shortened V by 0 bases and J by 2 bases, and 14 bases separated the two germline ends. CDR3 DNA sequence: TGCGCCAGCAGCTTGGCGAGTGGGGGGGCCACTAATGAAAAACTGTTTTTT. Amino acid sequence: CASSLASGGATNEKLFF.

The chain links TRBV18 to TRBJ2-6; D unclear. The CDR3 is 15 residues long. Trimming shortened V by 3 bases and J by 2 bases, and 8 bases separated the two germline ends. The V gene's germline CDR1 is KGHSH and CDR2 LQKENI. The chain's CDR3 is CASSPGVAGANVLTF. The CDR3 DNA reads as TGTGCCAGCTCACCCGGAGTGGCTGGGGCCAACGTCCTGACTTTC.

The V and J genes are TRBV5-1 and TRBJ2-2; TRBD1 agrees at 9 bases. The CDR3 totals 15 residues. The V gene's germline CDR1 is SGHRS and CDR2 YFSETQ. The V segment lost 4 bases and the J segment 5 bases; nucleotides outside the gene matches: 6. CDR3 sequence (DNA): TGCGCCAGCAGCCCGGCGACAGGGGGGACCGGGGAGCTGTTTTTT. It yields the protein CASSPATGGTGELFF.

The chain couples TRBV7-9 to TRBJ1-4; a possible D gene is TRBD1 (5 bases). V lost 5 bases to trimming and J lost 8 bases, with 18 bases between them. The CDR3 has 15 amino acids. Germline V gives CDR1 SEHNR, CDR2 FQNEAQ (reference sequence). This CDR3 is CASSIGQVGYEKLFF. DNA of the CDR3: TGTGCCAGCAGCATTGGACAAGTCGGGTACGAAAAACTGTTTTTT.

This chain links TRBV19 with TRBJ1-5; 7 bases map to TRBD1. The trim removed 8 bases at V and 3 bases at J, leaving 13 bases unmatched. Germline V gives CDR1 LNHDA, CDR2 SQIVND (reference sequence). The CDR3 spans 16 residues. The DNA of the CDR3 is TGTGCCAGTGCGATGAGACAGGGACGTTTCAATCAGCCCCAGCATTTT. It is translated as CASAMRQGRFNQPQHF.

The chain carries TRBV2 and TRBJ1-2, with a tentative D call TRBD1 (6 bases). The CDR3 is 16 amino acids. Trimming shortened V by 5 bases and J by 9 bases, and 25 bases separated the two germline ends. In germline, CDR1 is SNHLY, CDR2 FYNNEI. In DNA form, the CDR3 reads TGTGCCAGCAGTTTGGACAGCACATTGACTTCTTCACGCTACACCTTC. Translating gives CASSLDSTLTSSRYTF.

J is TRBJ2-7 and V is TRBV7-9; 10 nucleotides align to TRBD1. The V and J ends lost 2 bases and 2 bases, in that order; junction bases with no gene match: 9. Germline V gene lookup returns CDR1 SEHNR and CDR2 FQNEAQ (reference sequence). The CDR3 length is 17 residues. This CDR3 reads CASSLRFRDRGPYEQYF. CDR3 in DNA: TGTGCCAGCAGCTTAAGGTTTCGGGACAGGGGCCCCTACGAGCAGTACTTC.

The CDR3, as DNA: TGTGCCAGCAGTGAAACTAAAGGGGCACGGAGCTATGGCTACACCTTC. Residues: CASSETKGARSYGYTF. The rearrangement links TRBV2 to TRBJ1-2; D is possibly TRBD1 (5 bases). The CDR3 is made up of 16 amino acids. V lost 2 bases to trimming and J lost 4 bases, with 17 bases between them. Germline V gene lookup returns CDR1 SNHLY and CDR2 FYNNEI.

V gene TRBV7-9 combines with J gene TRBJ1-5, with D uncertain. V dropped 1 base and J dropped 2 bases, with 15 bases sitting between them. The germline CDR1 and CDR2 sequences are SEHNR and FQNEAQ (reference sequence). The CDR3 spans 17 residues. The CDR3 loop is CASSLVVASEGNQPQHF. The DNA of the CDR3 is TGTGCCAGCAGCTTAGTAGTAGCCTCCGAGGGCAATCAGCCCCAGCATTTT.

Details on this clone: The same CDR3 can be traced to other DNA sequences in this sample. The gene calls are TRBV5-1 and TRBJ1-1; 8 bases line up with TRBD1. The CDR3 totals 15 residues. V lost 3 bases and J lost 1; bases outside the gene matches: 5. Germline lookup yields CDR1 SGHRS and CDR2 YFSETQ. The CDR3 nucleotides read TGCGCCAGCAGCTCCTCCGGGACAGGGAACACTGAAGCTTTCTTT. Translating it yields CASSSSGTGNTEAFF.

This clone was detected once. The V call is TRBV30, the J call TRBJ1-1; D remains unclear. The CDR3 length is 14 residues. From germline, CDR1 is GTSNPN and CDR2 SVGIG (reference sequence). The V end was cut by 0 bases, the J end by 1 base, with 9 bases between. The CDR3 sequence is CAWSVLRRNTEAFF. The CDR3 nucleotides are TGTGCCTGGAGTGTTCTACGTAGGAACACTGAAGCTTTCTTT.

The DNA for the CDR3 is TGTGCCAGCAGCCCGGGGGCTCGGACAGATACGCAGTATTTT. This sequence encodes CASSPGARTDTQYF. The rearrangement uses TRBV14 and TRBJ2-3; D is perhaps TRBD1 or TRBD2 (6 bases each). V lost 4 bases and J lost 3, with 11 bases in between. Germline V gives CDR1 SGHDN, CDR2 FVKESK. The CDR3 loop spans 14 amino acids.

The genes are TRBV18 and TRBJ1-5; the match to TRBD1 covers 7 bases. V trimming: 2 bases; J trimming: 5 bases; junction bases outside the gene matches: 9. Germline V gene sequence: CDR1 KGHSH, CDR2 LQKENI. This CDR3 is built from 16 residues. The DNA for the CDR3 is TGTGCCAGCTCACCAGGCCGGGACAGCCTAGATCAGCCCCAGCATTTT. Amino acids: CASSPGRDSLDQPQHF.

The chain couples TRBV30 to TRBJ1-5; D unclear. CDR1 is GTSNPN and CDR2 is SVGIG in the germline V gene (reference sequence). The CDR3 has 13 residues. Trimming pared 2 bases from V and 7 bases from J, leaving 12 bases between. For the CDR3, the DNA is TGTGCCTGGAGTCTGGACGTGAACCAGCCCCAGCATTTT. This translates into CAWSLDVNQPQHF. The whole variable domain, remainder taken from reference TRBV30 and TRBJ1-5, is SQTIHQWPATLVQPVGSPLSLECTVEGTSNPNLYWYRQAAGRGLQLLFYSVGIGQISSEVPQNLSASRPQDRQFILSSKKLLLSDSGFYLCAWSLDVNQPQHFGDGTRLSIL.

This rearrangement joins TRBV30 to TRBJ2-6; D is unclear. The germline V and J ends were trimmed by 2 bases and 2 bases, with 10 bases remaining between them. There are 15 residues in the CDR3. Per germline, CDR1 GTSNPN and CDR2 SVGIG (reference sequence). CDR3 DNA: TGTGCCTGGAGTCGTATGGGTGCTGGGGCCAACGTCCTGACTTTC. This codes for CAWSRMGAGANVLTF.

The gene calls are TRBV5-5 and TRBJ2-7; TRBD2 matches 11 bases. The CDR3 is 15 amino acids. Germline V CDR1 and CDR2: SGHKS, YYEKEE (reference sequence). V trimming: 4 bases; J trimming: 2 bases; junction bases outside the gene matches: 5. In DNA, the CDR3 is TGTGCCAGCAGCGCGGGACTAGCGGTTACCTACGAGCAGTACTTC. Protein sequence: CASSAGLAVTYEQYF.

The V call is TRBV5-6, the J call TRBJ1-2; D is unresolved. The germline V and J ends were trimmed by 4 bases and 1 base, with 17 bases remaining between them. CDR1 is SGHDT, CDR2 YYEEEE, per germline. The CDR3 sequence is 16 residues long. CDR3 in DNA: TGTGCCAGCAGCCGTTATGGCGACTCTTATAACTATGGCTACACCTTC. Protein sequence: CASSRYGDSYNYGYTF.

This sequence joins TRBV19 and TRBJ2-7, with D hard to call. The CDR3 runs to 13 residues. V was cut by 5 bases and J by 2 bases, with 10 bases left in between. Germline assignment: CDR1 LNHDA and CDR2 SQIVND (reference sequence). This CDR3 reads CASSSQIPYEQYF. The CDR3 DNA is TGTGCCAGTAGTTCTCAGATTCCCTACGAGCAGTACTTC.

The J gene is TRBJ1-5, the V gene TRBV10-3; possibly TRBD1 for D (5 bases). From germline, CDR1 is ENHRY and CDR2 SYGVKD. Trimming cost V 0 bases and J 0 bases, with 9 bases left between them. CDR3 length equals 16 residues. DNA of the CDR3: TGTGCCATCAGTGAGTCGCCAGGGAATAGCAATCAGCCCCAGCATTTT. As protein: CAISESPGNSNQPQHF.

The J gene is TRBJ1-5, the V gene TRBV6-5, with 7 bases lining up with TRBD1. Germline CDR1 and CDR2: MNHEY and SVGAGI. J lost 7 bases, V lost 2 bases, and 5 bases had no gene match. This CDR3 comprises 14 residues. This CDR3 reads CASSYDRDSQPQHF. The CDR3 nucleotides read TGTGCCAGCAGTTACGACAGGGACAGCCAGCCCCAGCATTTT.

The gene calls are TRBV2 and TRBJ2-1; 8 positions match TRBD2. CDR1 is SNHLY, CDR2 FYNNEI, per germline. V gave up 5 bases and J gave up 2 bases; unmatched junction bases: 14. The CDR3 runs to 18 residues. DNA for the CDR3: TGTGCCAGCAGTACGTACCCCTTAGGAGCGGGGGCCTACAATGAGCAGTTCTTC. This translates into CASSTYPLGAGAYNEQFF. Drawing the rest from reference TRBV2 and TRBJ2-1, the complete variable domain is EPEVTQTPSHQVTQMGQEVILRCVPISNHLYFYWYRQILGQKVEFLVSFYNNEISEKSEIFDDQFSVERPDGSNFTLKIRSTKLEDSAMYFCASSTYPLGAGAYNEQFFGPGTRLTVL.